This TCR beta chain originates from a study of OX40 agonist ivuxolimab in advanced cancers. Notes on the study in general: Partial responders treated at 0.1-3.0 mg/kg exhibited clonal expansion among the lowest measured.

Sequencing used immunoSEQ multiplex PCR; TCRdb keeps in-frame clones, though not all of them. The sample includes 22,000 or so clones, over 60% of them seen just once. In the case of this clone: Antigen: not known.

With autoimmune disease history or systemic immunosuppression, patients were excluded. This CDR3 spans 16 amino acids. The V gene end was trimmed by 4 bases and the J gene end by 0 bases; junction bases not matched to a gene: 8. CDR1 is SEHNR and CDR2 is FQNEAQ in the germline V gene (reference sequence). The sequence was obtained from an adult with an advanced solid tumor such as melanoma, head and neck, liver or kidney cancer. Sequences were derived from CD4+ or CD8+ T cells sorted from blood, sampled in a trial of the OX40 agonist ivuxolimab. The V gene is TRBV7-9, the J gene TRBJ1-2; 7 bases line up with TRBD1. The CDR3 sequence is CASSSGSGTANYGYTF. The CDR3, as DNA: TGTGCCAGCAGCTCTGGCTCCGGGACAGCTAACTATGGCTACACCTTC.